This passage covers 7 T cell receptor beta chains from one sample sequenced in a study of T cell changes during pregnancy in multiple sclerosis. The protocol was immunoSEQ multiplex PCR, while the TCRdb copy is restricted to in-frame clones and leaves out a portion. Counted here are 40,000 or so clones, around 90% occurring once; the ten biggest clones make up 0.35% to 0.45%. The sample in question was CD4+ T cells from peripheral blood mononuclear cells, obtained in the third trimester of pregnancy. The source of these receptors is a female donor with multiple sclerosis, enrolled in a pregnancy study.

This CDR3 is CAISESGSHEQYF. Here the CDR3 DNA reads TGTGCCATCAGTGAGTCGGGGAGCCACGAGCAGTACTTC. The chain recombines TRBV10-3 with TRBJ2-7, with a possible D match to TRBD2 (5 bases). Germline V gene sequence: CDR1 ENHRY, CDR2 SYGVKD. Trimming took 0 bases from V and 5 from J, leaving 8 bases between them. The CDR3 has 13 amino acids.

V usage is TRBV25-1 and J usage is TRBJ1-1, with TRBD1 as a possible D gene (5 bases). The CDR3 sequence is 16 residues long. Per the germline V gene, CDR1 is MGHDK and CDR2 is SYGVNS. Trimming took 3 bases from V and 4 from J, leaving 18 bases between them. The CDR3 here is CASSDGQGSLGTEAFF. For the CDR3, the DNA is TGTGCCAGCAGTGACGGGCAGGGTTCGCTCGGCACTGAAGCTTTCTTT.

The rearrangement uses TRBV5-6 and TRBJ1-3; D might be TRBD1 (5 bases). CDR3 length: 16 amino acids. Looked up from germline, CDR1 is SGHDT and CDR2 is YYEEEE. Trimming shortened V by 0 bases and J by 4 bases, and 14 bases separated the two germline ends. CDR3 sequence (DNA): TGTGCCAGCAGCTTGGGGCTCCGGCAGGGCGGAAACACCATATATTTT. Its translation: CASSLGLRQGGNTIYF.

The chain uses TRBV11-2 and TRBJ1-1; 9 bases line up with TRBD1. Germline V gives CDR1 SGHAT, CDR2 FQNNGV. The CDR3 is made up of 14 amino acids. Trimming at V came to 1 base and at J to 5 bases, leaving 2 bases not matched to a gene. Here the CDR3 DNA reads TGTGCCAGCAGCTTAGGACAGGGGGTAACTGAAGCTTTCTTT. Translation: CASSLGQGVTEAFF.

V is TRBV5-1 and J is TRBJ1-2; TRBD1 aligns across 11 bases. This CDR3 has 16 amino acids. CDR1 and CDR2 (germline): SGHRS, YFSETQ. The ends lost 4 bases at V and 1 base at J; junction bases unmatched: 6. The CDR3 region has the DNA TGCGCCAGCAGCCCCGGACAGGGGGCGATTAACTATGGCTACACCTTC. It specifies CASSPGQGAINYGYTF.

V is TRBV5-6 and J is TRBJ2-1; D is undetermined. Germline-derived CDR1 and CDR2 are SGHDT and YYEEEE. The CDR3 spans 12 residues. The V end was cut by 2 bases, the J end by 6 bases, with 6 bases between. DNA for the CDR3: TGTGCCAGCAGCTTTACGGGCAATGAGCAGTTCTTC. As protein: CASSFTGNEQFF.

The CDR3 bases are TGTGCCATCAGTGACGAGGTCTATGGCTACACCTTC. Residues: CAISDEVYGYTF. The chain uses TRBV10-3 and TRBJ1-2; no clear D. Germline CDR1 and CDR2: ENHRY and SYGVKD. The CDR3 extends over 12 amino acids. V gave up 3 bases and J gave up 4 bases, with 6 bases separating them.